Detailed here is one T cell receptor beta chain. This clone's antigen is unknown. One base away there is no much larger clone; base qualities are not given. The immunoSEQ Assay, a bias-controlled multiplex PCR, was used to amplify TCRbeta CDR3 regions from genomic DNA. Under the source paper's analysis protocol: Nucleated cell counts per sample were estimated from amplification of reference gene primers within the assay. To quantify the absolute abundance of each unique TCRbeta CDR3 rearrangement, sequence reads were collapsed and filtered. For each sample, productive Simpson clonality was calculated as the square root of Simpson's diversity index over productive rearrangements. As stored in TCRdb, this immuneACCESS dataset retains in-frame rearrangements with V and J assigned. A fraction of the clones does not appear; measured against another copy, unresolved V genes explain less than half of the discrepancy, and the remainder lacks a known reason. That table furnishes V, J and clone size, whereas the DNA furnished D and trimming. The sample table holds 350,000 to 400,000 clones, of which around 89% were seen once. More than 0.95% of the sample is taken by the ten largest.

The data originate from a study of blood T cell repertoires in COVID-19 (dated by TCRdb to the early 2020s). Turning to the overall study: Samples covering the acute and convalescent phases of COVID-19 were provided by collaborators in the United States, Italy and Spain. The prospective study material was composed of cDNA or gDNA derived from T cells, B-cell-depleted T cells, or PBMCs. The dataset comprised deeply sampled blood TCRbeta repertoires from subjects exposed to, actively infected with, or recovered from COVID-19. The repertoires were made available in a free public database intended to serve as a resource for research on the immune response to SARS-CoV-2. Samples were obtained from the ongoing ImmuneRACE study (first 160 participants) and from some 1,200 subjects provided by 6 global collaborators. The sample metadata nearly always contained a de-identified subject ID, COVID-19 status, age in years and sex. Where available, HLA class I and class II types were taken from metadata supplied by the sample provider and were not determined by assay-based typing.

Overall study results and their limits: Clinical and demographic metadata were provided uncurated, with the amount varying by source and participant.

Enrolling through a virtual design, the prospective study's participants ranged in age from roughly 18 to 89 years and lived across roughly 23 United States geographic areas. Cohort assignment in the prospective study relied on participant-reported clinical history from a screening survey and a study questionnaire. Recovered participants in ImmuneRACE Cohort 3 were defined by two consecutive negative NP/OP PCR tests, clearance by a healthcare professional, or resolution of symptoms. Mobile phlebotomists in the prospective study collected whole blood, serum and a nasopharyngeal or oropharyngeal swab from every participant. Additional blood draws and questionnaires over an approximately two-month period could optionally be provided by prospective study participants. Before DNA extraction, prospective study blood samples were shipped either frozen or at room temperature. For CDR1 and CDR2, the germline V gene lists ENHRY and SYGVKD. V and J lose 3 bases and 2 bases, and a span of 11 bases separates them. The CDR3, cysteine through phenylalanine, is 14 amino acids long. Only the CDR3 region is kept as DNA, spanning 42 bases read in frame from base 1.

The receptor was derived from a woman aged 18-29 years who had recovered from COVID-19. Input material: PBMCs or T cells enriched from blood (not recorded which). The chain links TRBV10-3 with TRBJ2-7; confidence is insufficient to name the D gene. The DNA sequence reads TGTGCCATCAGTGATTTGGCCACAGCCTACGAGCAGTACTTC. Its protein product is CAISDLATAYEQYF.